This T cell receptor beta chain was found in a study of OX40 agonist ivuxolimab in advanced cancers. The wider study: Patients treated during dose escalation were battling hepatocellular carcinoma, melanoma, renal cell or head and neck cancer.

The germline V gene has CDR1 SGHVS and CDR2 FNYEAQ. This CDR3 contains 13 residues. V was clipped by 5 bases and J by 7 bases, with 12 bases between them. Here immunoSEQ multiplex PCR was the method, and the copy in TCRdb shows in-frame clones only, minus some. The sample includes tens of thousands of clones, 83% of them seen just once. The sequence was collected from an adult with an advanced solid tumor such as melanoma, head and neck, liver or kidney cancer. The material sequenced was CD4+ or CD8+ T cells sorted from blood, taken in a trial of the OX40 agonist ivuxolimab. The chain employs TRBV7-6 and TRBJ1-3; no definite D call. The CDR3 region is CASSPRGRNTIYF. For the CDR3, the DNA is TGTGCCAGCAGCCCCCGAGGGAGGAACACCATATATTTT.